Below, 10 T cell receptor beta chains from the same sample are listed, as sequenced in a study of T cell clones after liver transplantation. The table came from immunoSEQ multiplex PCR; TCRdb's copy has only in-frame clones and leaves some out. Of some 60,000 clones listed, about 73% are singletons. This specimen was CD4+ T cells from blood, taken at the roughly 15-month timepoint. Receptors originate from a human patient who received a liver transplant. The graft donor may be the source of some T cells.

V usage is TRBV28 and J usage is TRBJ1-5; the D is unclear. The germline CDR1 and CDR2 sequences are MDHEN and SYDVKM. V was cut by 8 bases and J by 5 bases, with 10 bases left in between. The CDR3 is 12 residues long. In DNA, the CDR3 is TGTGCCAGCCATCCCCATCATCAGCCCCAGCATTTT. Its translation is CASHPHHQPQHF.

This clone was seen many times. The rearrangement uses TRBV6-6 and TRBJ2-7; D is unresolved. With 6 bases removed from V and 3 bases from J, the gap between germline ends came to 6 bases. CDR1 is MNHNY and CDR2 is SVGAGI in the germline V gene (reference sequence). This CDR3 spans 11 amino acids. CDR3 in DNA: TGTGCCAGCAGGGGGTACTACGAGCAGTACTTC. Translating it yields CASRGYYEQYF.

The chain employs TRBV7-2 and TRBJ2-1, with TRBD2 as a possible D gene (7 bases). The CDR3 contains 15 residues. The germline V and J ends were trimmed by 3 bases and 4 bases, with 13 bases remaining between them. Germline V gene sequence: CDR1 SGHTA, CDR2 FQGNSA. The CDR3 region has the DNA TGTGCCAGCAGCTTTGTGAGGGGGGGATACAATGAGCAGTTCTTC. As protein: CASSFVRGGYNEQFF.

The V and J genes are TRBV2 and TRBJ1-1; D uncertain. The CDR3 has 13 residues. CDR1 SNHLY and CDR2 FYNNEI come from the germline V gene. The V end was cut by 7 bases, the J end by 1 base, with 10 bases between. CDR3: CASKLGGNTEAFF. For the CDR3, the DNA is TGTGCCAGCAAGCTGGGCGGGAACACTGAAGCTTTCTTT.

The chain recombines TRBV4-3 with TRBJ1-2, with a possible D match to TRBD1 (5 bases). In germline, CDR1 is LGHNA, CDR2 YSLEER. The CDR3 is made up of 15 amino acids. The ends were cut back, 0 bases at V and 5 bases at J, with 13 bases in the middle. The DNA for the CDR3 is TGCGCCAGCAGCCAAGATGTCCAGGGTTCGTATGGCTACACCTTC. Amino acids: CASSQDVQGSYGYTF.

The rearrangement links TRBV5-6 to TRBJ2-5, with 11 bases identical to TRBD1. CDR1 and CDR2 from the germline V gene are SGHDT and YYEEEE. Trimming took 1 base from V and 5 from J; bases not matched to a gene: 4. This CDR3 spans 15 amino acids. The chain's CDR3 is CASSLRTGGGETQYF. Written as DNA, the CDR3 is TGTGCCAGCAGCTTGCGGACAGGGGGCGGGGAGACCCAGTACTTC.

V usage is TRBV11-1 and J usage is TRBJ2-5; 10 bases fit TRBD1. The germline V gene encodes CDR1 SGHAT and CDR2 FQDESV (reference sequence). V was clipped by 5 bases and J by 3 bases; unmatched bases: 6. This CDR3 contains 15 residues. The DNA for the CDR3 is TGTGCCAGCAGCCCAACCGGGACAGGGGAAGAGACCCAGTACTTC. It encodes CASSPTGTGEETQYF.

The chain joins TRBV6-1 to TRBJ2-2; D gene unclear. The CDR3 has 14 amino acids. V lost 4 bases and J 3 bases, leaving 9 bases between the germline ends. The germline CDR1 and CDR2 sequences are MNHNS and SASEGT. As DNA, the CDR3 is TGTGCCAGCAGTGGAGCCCGGGACACCGGGGAGCTGTTTTTT. Its translation is CASSGARDTGELFF.

This rearrangement joins TRBV18 to TRBJ2-7, with TRBD1 as a possible D gene (6 bases). V was clipped by 3 bases and J by 3 bases, with 9 bases between them. The CDR3 runs 13 residues. Germline assignment: CDR1 KGHSH and CDR2 LQKENI. The CDR3 DNA reads TGTGCCAGCTCACCGGCGACAGGCTACGAGCAGTACGTC. Protein sequence: CASSPATGYEQYV.

V gene TRBV2 combines with J gene TRBJ2-3; possibly TRBD1 for D (5 bases). From germline, CDR1 is SNHLY and CDR2 FYNNEI. V was trimmed by 6 bases and J by 2 bases, leaving 9 bases between them. This CDR3 spans 13 amino acids. The CDR3 nucleotides read TGTGCCAGCAGCAGACAGTTCACAGATACGCAGTATTTT. Translated, it gives CASSRQFTDTQYF.